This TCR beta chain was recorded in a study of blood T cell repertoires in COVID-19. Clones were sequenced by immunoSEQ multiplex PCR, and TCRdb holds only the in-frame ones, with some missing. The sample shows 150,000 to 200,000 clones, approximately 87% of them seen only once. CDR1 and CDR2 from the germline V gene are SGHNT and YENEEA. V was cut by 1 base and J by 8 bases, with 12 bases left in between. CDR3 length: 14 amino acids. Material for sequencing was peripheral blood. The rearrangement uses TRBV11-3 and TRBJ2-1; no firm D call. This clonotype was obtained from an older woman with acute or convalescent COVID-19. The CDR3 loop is CASSLVALGDEQFF. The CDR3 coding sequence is TGTGCCAGCAGCTTAGTAGCCCTAGGCGATGAGCAGTTCTTC.